The present entry profiles one T cell receptor (beta chain) with its context. Its matching antigen is unknown. TCRdb keeps only in-frame clones here, not all; method: immunoSEQ multiplex PCR. This sample has about 40,000 clones; about 91% occur once, and the top ten carry roughly a tenth. The V and J ends lost 3 bases and 7 bases respectively, with 12 bases between them. CDR3 size: 13 residues. Per germline, CDR1 SGHTA and CDR2 FQGNSA. This entry comes from a study of T cells in localized non-small cell lung cancer. Study results and limitations: Researchers found a median approximately 57 of the top 100 tumor clones in adjacent lung. T cell clonality was highest in uninvolved adjacent lung, above tumor.

The V and J genes are TRBV7-2 and TRBJ1-2; the D is unclear. The receptor was isolated from a woman aged 40 to 75 with stage II lung adenocarcinoma. Specimen: PBMCs, collected before any cancer treatment. The CDR3 loop is CASSLSRAVGYTF. CDR3 bases: TGTGCCAGCAGCTTGAGCCGGGCCGTTGGCTACACCTTC.